This T cell receptor (beta chain) was sequenced during a study of T cell repertoires in cytomegalovirus infection. Across the study: The study used recently identified HLA-C-restricted and well-studied HLA-B-restricted CMV epitopes. Indicated by public TCR beta signatures were CMV infection and matching HLA type.

On this clonotype: Its antigen is undetermined.

The J segment lost 5 bases and the V segment lost 4 bases, leaving 11 bases of the junction unmatched. Per the germline V gene, CDR1 is SGHAT and CDR2 is FQDESV (reference sequence). The CDR3 runs to 16 residues. One entry per CDR3 protein, called by TCRdb with MiXCR from the reads. This sample has around 900,000 distinct CDR3 sequences, with approximately 32% found just once. Study results and limitations: Summed frequency of shared TCR beta families picked out CMV carriers who also had the relevant HLA. CMV-specific HLA-C-restricted TCR beta clonotypes dominated the ex vivo response.

This TCR derives from a human donor in good health (CMV status not recorded). Some clones in this sample may be carry-over from other donors' samples. The chain uses TRBV11-1 and TRBJ2-1, with 7 bases aligning to TRBD1. The sequenced sample was cultured CD8+ T cells from PBMCs, obtained from culture after CMV antigen stimulation. The CDR3 loop is CASSSGLARGNNEQFF. In DNA form, the CDR3 reads TGTGCCAGCAGCTCCGGACTTGCCAGGGGGAACAATGAGCAGTTCTTC.